A selection of T cell receptor beta chains follows, all from one sample in a study of blood T cell repertoires in COVID-19. Some clones are missing from TCRdb's copy, which holds only in-frame ones; the method was immunoSEQ multiplex PCR. The table lists about 41,000 clones, approximately 82% of them singletons. Sequencing was carried out using peripheral blood. These receptors all stem from a woman at least 80 years old with active or convalescent COVID-19. The CDR3 runs from the conserved cysteine through the conserved F or W. D genes are given only for firm matches. Rows may omit the clone size; those that give it use once, few, many or a size class.

V gene	clone size	J gene	D gene	CDR3 protein	CDR3 DNA
TRBV9	.	TRBJ2-2	TRBD2	CASSAMTSGTSSANTGELFF	TGTGCCAGCAGCGCCATGACTAGCGGGACTTCCTCCGCGAACACCGGGGAGCTGTTTTTT
TRBV6-1	few	TRBJ1-4	.	CASSEVSGAWDEKLFF	TGTGCCAGCAGTGAAGTTAGCGGGGCGTGGGATGAAAAACTGTTTTTT
TRBV29-1	once	TRBJ2-1	.	CSSGGQRDNYNEQFF	TGCAGCTCGGGGGGCCAGCGGGACAATTACAATGAGCAGTTCTTC
TRBV9	.	TRBJ2-1	.	CASNLRGGDQFF	TGTGCCAGCAACCTTCGAGGGGGGGACCAGTTCTTC
TRBV24-1	.	TRBJ2-3	.	CATSDLVSVDTQYF	TGTGCCACCAGTGATTTGGTTTCCGTAGATACGCAGTATTTT
TRBV9	.	TRBJ1-1	.	CASSVGPGQGTEAFF	TGTGCCAGCAGCGTAGGGCCAGGGCAGGGGACTGAAGCTTTCTTT
TRBV5-6	.	TRBJ1-5	TRBD1	CASSLKGASNQPQHF	TGTGCCAGCAGCTTAAAGGGGGCGAGCAATCAGCCCCAGCATTTT
TRBV5-5	few	TRBJ1-2	TRBD1	CASSLTDRGNYGYTF	TGTGCCAGCAGCTTAACTGACAGGGGAAACTATGGCTACACCTTC
TRBV4-2	.	TRBJ2-1	.	CASSQDWLASGQQFF	TGTGCCAGCAGCCAAGATTGGCTAGCGTCAGGTCAGCAGTTCTTC
TRBV19	.	TRBJ2-1	TRBD2	CASTSGLAGGNEQFF	TGTGCCAGTACCTCAGGGCTAGCGGGAGGGAATGAGCAGTTCTTC
TRBV28	once	TRBJ1-6	.	CASIPGHLSSYNSPLHF	TGTGCCAGCATCCCGGGACACCTAAGCTCCTATAATTCACCCCTCCACTTT